This passage covers 30 T cell receptor beta chains from one sample sequenced in a study of T-cell memory formation after mild COVID-19. TCRdb called the 5' RACE reads again in MiXCR, with one record for every CDR3 protein. Here the sample spans some 450,000 distinct CDR3 sequences, about 20% being singletons. The sequenced sample consisted of PBMCs or a T cell subset sorted from them (not recorded which). The receptors were sampled from a man aged 18 to 29 who had mild COVID-19 (a few samples of this study predate the infection). Cell type and time point are not known.

This clonotype was observed a handful of times. This chain links TRBV5-1 with TRBJ1-1; possible D gene TRBD1, 5 bases. Germline CDR1 is SGHRS and CDR2 is YFSETQ. There are 14 residues in the CDR3. Deletions cut 4 bases from V and 2 bases from J, with 12 bases between. CDR3 coding DNA: TGCGCCAGCAGCCCGGTAGGGGCAAACACTGAAGCTTTCTTT. Translating it yields CASSPVGANTEAFF.

This clonotype came up a few times. The J gene is TRBJ1-1, the V gene TRBV20-1; D gene uncertain. The germline CDR1 and CDR2 sequences are DFQATT and SNEGSKA (reference sequence). This CDR3 contains 15 residues. V lost 0 bases and J lost 1, with 12 bases in between. The CDR3 nucleotides read TGCAGTGCTAGAGATCTTAAGCTAGCGAACACTGAAGCTTTCTTT. As protein: CSARDLKLANTEAFF.

A remark on this clonotype: This clone may be a read error of a much larger clone one base away. This chain uses TRBV7-2 with TRBJ2-2; the D is unclear. Trimming stripped 6 bases from V and 4 bases from J, with 3 bases between. The V gene's germline CDR1 is SGHTA and CDR2 FQGNSA. This CDR3 contains 11 residues. In DNA form, the CDR3 reads TGTGCCAGCAGAATCACCGGGGAGCTGTTTTTT. Encoded protein: CASRITGELFF.

This clonotype has just a few counts. The rearrangement joins TRBV9 to TRBJ2-2, with D possibly TRBD1 on 6 matching bases. The V and J ends lost 0 bases and 1 base respectively, with 10 bases between them. This CDR3 comprises 16 residues. Looked up from germline, CDR1 is SGDLS and CDR2 is YYNGEE. The CDR3 loop is CASSVAIQGNTGELFF. As DNA, the CDR3 is TGTGCCAGCAGCGTAGCTATACAGGGGAACACCGGGGAGCTGTTTTTT.

The genes are TRBV5-6 and TRBJ2-7; 9 positions agree with TRBD1. CDR3 length: 14 amino acids. J was trimmed by 4 bases and V by 2 bases; bases with no gene match: 4. Germline CDR1 SGHDT, CDR2 YYEEEE. CDR3 DNA sequence: TGTGCCAGCAGCTTCGGGACAGGGCAGTACGAGCAGTACGTC. This codes for CASSFGTGQYEQYV.

The rearrangement uses TRBV7-2 and TRBJ2-5; TRBD1 is a possible D gene (6 bases). CDR3 length: 15 residues. Germline CDR1 SGHTA, CDR2 FQGNSA. V was pared by 6 bases and J by 7 bases, with 21 bases between. The CDR3 region is CASRPGDTRRGTQYF. Here the CDR3 DNA reads TGTGCCAGCAGGCCAGGGGATACAAGACGGGGGACCCAGTACTTC.

The chain uses TRBV11-1 and TRBJ2-3; D ambiguous. Trimming stripped 5 bases from V and 1 base from J, with 13 bases between. This CDR3 region has 15 residues. Germline CDR1 is SGHAT and CDR2 is FQDESV (reference sequence). CDR3 amino acids: CASSPQAGGTDTQYF. CDR3 nucleotides: TGTGCCAGCAGCCCCCAAGCCGGTGGCACAGATACGCAGTATTTT.

This clonotype appeared a few times. The gene calls are TRBV2 and TRBJ2-7; D possibly uses TRBD1 or TRBD2 (5 bases each). Germline CDR1 is SNHLY and CDR2 is FYNNEI. This CDR3 has 17 residues. The V gene lost 2 bases and the J gene lost 0 bases, with 17 bases spanning the gap. The CDR3 protein is CASSEHPGGIFSYEQYV. The CDR3 region has the DNA TGTGCCAGCAGTGAACATCCTGGGGGTATTTTCTCCTACGAGCAGTACGTC.

The chain combines TRBV15 with TRBJ2-2; D not resolved. The CDR3 has 13 residues. Per the germline V gene, CDR1 is LNHNV and CDR2 is YYDKDF (reference sequence). V was clipped by 0 bases and J by 7 bases, with 6 bases between them. The CDR3 DNA reads TGTGCCACCAGCAGAGATCTGGGCGGGGAGCTGTTTTTT. This sequence encodes CATSRDLGGELFF.

This clonotype was recorded many times. J is TRBJ2-1 and V is TRBV15; 8 bases match TRBD2. The CDR3 loop spans 14 amino acids. V lost 3 bases to trimming and J lost 7 bases; unmatched junction nucleotides: 5. Germline loops: CDR1 LNHNV, CDR2 YYDKDF (reference sequence). The CDR3 here is CATSSPRGGNEQFF. CDR3 DNA: TGTGCCACCAGCAGTCCTCGGGGGGGGAATGAGCAGTTCTTC.

The sample holds many counts of this clonotype. The V gene is TRBV29-1, the J gene TRBJ2-1; TRBD2 is a possible D gene (6 bases). Looked up from germline, CDR1 is SQVTM and CDR2 is ANQGSEA. With 7 bases removed from V and 3 bases from J, the gap between germline ends came to 10 bases. The CDR3 is made up of 12 amino acids. DNA for the CDR3: TGCAGCGCCGTCGGGGGCTACAATGAGCAGTTCTTC. This gives the protein CSAVGGYNEQFF.

This clonotype is a singleton in its sample. The chain employs TRBV12-3 or TRBV12-4 and TRBJ1-6, with 7 bases matching TRBD1. Trimming at V came to 6 bases and at J to 9 bases, leaving 5 bases not matched to a gene. The CDR3 has 13 residues. The CDR3 here is CASRTGFISPLHF. The CDR3 nucleotides read TGTGCCAGCAGGACAGGGTTCATTTCACCCCTCCACTTT.

The V and J genes are TRBV7-9 and TRBJ2-7; the D is unclear. Trimming cost V 4 bases and J 0 bases, with 10 bases left between them. Per germline, CDR1 SEHNR and CDR2 FQNEAQ (reference sequence). The CDR3 extends over 14 amino acids. The CDR3 reads CASSSVGRSYEQYV. CDR3 sequence (DNA): TGTGCCAGCAGCTCCGTAGGCCGCTCCTACGAGCAGTACGTC.

The rearrangement links TRBV5-1 to TRBJ2-1; 7 positions agree with TRBD2. Per the germline V gene, CDR1 is SGHRS and CDR2 is YFSETQ. The length of the CDR3 is 14 residues. The ends lost 1 base at V and 8 bases at J; junction bases unmatched: 6. The CDR3 here is CASSLITSEDEQFF. In DNA, the CDR3 is TGCGCCAGCAGCTTGATTACTAGCGAAGATGAGCAGTTCTTC.

This clonotype was seen only a few times. The chain joins TRBV7-6 to TRBJ2-1; no firm D call. The germline V gene has CDR1 SGHVS and CDR2 FNYEAQ. This CDR3 is 17 amino acids long. V was clipped by 1 base and J by 0 bases, with 13 bases between them. For the CDR3, the DNA is TGTGCCAGCAGCTTAGACCCACCCGTGAGCTCCTACAATGAGCAGTTCTTC. Protein sequence: CASSLDPPVSSYNEQFF.

The J gene is TRBJ2-5, the V gene TRBV4-3; TRBD1 aligns across 10 bases. The CDR3 consists of 15 residues. Germline assignment: CDR1 LGHNA and CDR2 YSLEER. J was trimmed by 4 bases and V by 4 bases; bases with no gene match: 6. The CDR3 spells CASSRLGQGRETQYF. The DNA of the CDR3 is TGCGCCAGCAGCCGACTGGGACAGGGGCGAGAGACCCAGTACTTC.

This clonotype was seen only a few times. V usage is TRBV2 and J usage is TRBJ1-4, with TRBD1 as a possible D gene (6 bases). This CDR3 region has 13 residues. Looked up from germline, CDR1 is SNHLY and CDR2 is FYNNEI. V lost 7 bases and J lost 10, with 16 bases in between. Here the CDR3 DNA reads TGTGCCAGCAACGGGCAGGGGTCCGCAAAACTGTTTTTT. Amino acid sequence: CASNGQGSAKLFF.

A few counts support this clonotype. At one end the junction does not follow the germline gene, possibly because of a read error. The rearrangement links TRBV7-2 to TRBJ2-3, with 8 nucleotides matching TRBD2. This CDR3 comprises 16 residues. Germline lookup yields CDR1 SGHTA and CDR2 FQGNSA. The CDR3 sequence: CASSSSAGAFTNTQYF. Here the CDR3 DNA reads TGTGCCAGCAGCTCTTCAGCGGGGGCCTTCACAAATACGCAGTATTTT.

In this sample, this clonotype turned up many times. The chain has TRBV7-2 and TRBJ1-1, with TRBD1 as a possible D gene (5 bases). This CDR3 is built from 12 residues. Germline CDR1 and CDR2: SGHTA and FQGNSA. The ends were cut back, 3 bases at V and 6 bases at J, with 8 bases in the middle. The CDR3 DNA sequence: TGTGCCAGCAGCTTCAGGGACCCTGAAGCTTTCTTT. Translated, it gives CASSFRDPEAFF.

This clonotype was seen a handful of times. The rearrangement uses TRBV12-3 or TRBV12-4 and TRBJ1-4, with D maybe TRBD1 (5 bases). V was shortened by 3 bases and J by 11 bases, with 22 bases between the two germline ends. The CDR3 has 16 residues. For the CDR3, the DNA is TGTGCCAGCAGTTTTAGCGAGGGCGCGGGGGAATCTAAACTGTTTTTT. It codes for CASSFSEGAGESKLFF.

This chain uses TRBV5-6 with TRBJ2-5; 9 bases align to TRBD2. The CDR3 covers 16 residues. Looked up from germline, CDR1 is SGHDT and CDR2 is YYEEEE. The V gene end was trimmed by 4 bases and the J gene end by 5 bases; junction bases not matched to a gene: 12. The CDR3 protein is CASSGVERGATETQYF. The DNA for the CDR3 is TGTGCCAGCAGCGGGGTGGAGCGGGGGGCTACCGAGACCCAGTACTTC.

The V gene is TRBV5-1, the J gene TRBJ1-1, with D possibly matching TRBD1 (6 bases). V was pared by 3 bases and J by 6 bases, with 18 bases between. Per germline, CDR1 SGHRS and CDR2 YFSETQ. The CDR3 contains 15 residues. CDR3 amino acids: CASSSTGWGSPEAFF. DNA of the CDR3: TGCGCCAGCAGCTCGACAGGTTGGGGATCTCCTGAAGCTTTCTTT. Together with reference TRBV5-1 and TRBJ1-1, the CDR3 gives the full variable domain: KAGVTQTPRYLIKTRGQQVTLSCSPISGHRSVSWYQQTPGQGLQFLFEYFSETQRNKGNFPGRFSGRQFSNSRSEMNVSTLELGDSALYLCASSSTGWGSPEAFFGQGTRLTVV.

The sample holds a few counts of this clonotype. In nucleotides, the CDR3 is TGTGCCAGCAGCGTTGTGTTAGCGGGGGGCCAAGAGACCCAGTACTTC. As protein: CASSVVLAGGQETQYF. The chain carries TRBV7-9 and TRBJ2-5, with 10 bases identical to TRBD2. V shed 5 bases and J 1 base; nucleotides not matched to a gene: 7. Germline CDR1 is SEHNR and CDR2 is FQNEAQ (reference sequence). This CDR3 comprises 16 residues.

The rearrangement uses TRBV6-2 or TRBV6-3 and TRBJ2-4; no firm D call. The V end was cut by 2 bases, the J end by 6 bases, with 5 bases between. Germline V gene data show CDR1 as MNHEY and CDR2 as SVGEGT. This CDR3 is built from 12 residues. The CDR3 is CASSYTVNIQYF. CDR3 DNA sequence: TGTGCCAGCAGTTACACAGTAAACATTCAGTACTTC.

This clonotype was recorded a few times. This chain joins TRBV7-9 and TRBJ1-1, with D maybe TRBD1 (6 bases). V was shortened by 5 bases and J by 2 bases, with 15 bases between the two germline ends. Germline CDR1 is SEHNR and CDR2 is FQNEAQ (reference sequence). There are 15 residues in the CDR3. The CDR3 sequence is CASSPRQAANTEAFF. CDR3 sequence (DNA): TGTGCCAGCAGCCCTCGACAGGCGGCAAACACTGAAGCTTTCTTT.

The chain carries TRBV7-9 and TRBJ1-1; D remains unclear. V was cut by 1 base and J by 5 bases, with 14 bases left in between. The CDR3 length is 15 residues. Germline CDR1 reads SEHNR; CDR2 reads FQNEAQ (reference sequence). This chain's CDR3 is CASSLGGPQWTEAFF. Here the CDR3 DNA reads TGTGCCAGCAGCTTAGGCGGCCCCCAGTGGACTGAAGCTTTCTTT.

The J gene is TRBJ1-3, the V gene TRBV28; TRBD1 agrees at 7 bases. V trimming: 6 bases; J trimming: 0 bases; junction bases outside the gene matches: 8. Germline assignment: CDR1 MDHEN and CDR2 SYDVKM. The CDR3 is 16 residues long. Written as DNA, the CDR3 is TGTGCCAGCAGGCCCACAGGGGCCACCTCTGGAAACACCATATATTTT. This translates into CASRPTGATSGNTIYF. The whole variable domain, filled in from reference TRBV28 and TRBJ1-3, reads DVKVTQSSRYLVKRTGEKVFLECVQDMDHENMFWYRQDPGLGLRLIYFSYDVKMKEKGDIPEGYSVSREKKERFSLILESASTNQTSMYLCASRPTGATSGNTIYFGEGSWLTVV.

The chain is built from TRBV29-1 and TRBJ2-3; 13 nucleotides line up with TRBD2. The CDR3 covers 15 residues. Germline V CDR1 and CDR2: SQVTM, ANQGSEA. V was pared by 0 bases and J by 4 bases, with 1 base of the junction left unmatched. The CDR3 loop reads CSVEEGLAGPDTQYF. The CDR3 DNA follows: TGCAGCGTTGAAGAGGGACTAGCGGGGCCAGATACGCAGTATTTT.

This clonotype came up a few times. The chain is built from TRBV4-3 and TRBJ2-3; a weak D match, TRBD1 (6 bases). Germline loops: CDR1 LGHNA, CDR2 YSLEER. The CDR3 loop spans 17 amino acids. Trimming pared 3 bases from V and 2 bases from J, leaving 18 bases between. This CDR3 reads CASSHDWGPGTTDTQYF. The CDR3 DNA reads as TGCGCCAGCAGCCATGATTGGGGGCCGGGTACCACAGATACGCAGTATTTT.

This clonotype has ten or more counts. The chain has TRBV7-9 and TRBJ1-5; D is possibly TRBD1 (6 bases). Deletions cut 2 bases from V and 7 bases from J, with 18 bases between. The CDR3 consists of 16 residues. Germline CDR1 is SEHNR and CDR2 is FQNEAQ (reference sequence). The chain's CDR3 is CASSLNAVQGEQPQHF. The CDR3, as DNA: TGTGCCAGCAGCTTAAATGCTGTACAGGGAGAACAGCCCCAGCATTTT. The full variable domain, completed using reference TRBV7-9 and TRBJ1-5, is DTGVSQNPRHKITKRGQNVTFRCDPISEHNRLYWYRQTLGQGPEFLTYFQNEAQLEKSRLLSDRFSAERPKGSFSTLEIQRTEQGDSAMYLCASSLNAVQGEQPQHFGDGTRLSIL.